The following is a T cell receptor (beta chain) sequence with its context. This table comes from immunoSEQ multiplex PCR, and its TCRdb copy is limited to in-frame clones, with some not included. In the table there are tens of thousands of clones, more than 80% of which are singletons. This record belongs to a study of T cell changes during pregnancy in multiple sclerosis. Trimming removed 2 bases at V and 2 bases at J, with 13 bases between. This CDR3 has 15 amino acids. Looked up from germline, CDR1 is SNHLY and CDR2 is FYNNEI. The TCR sequence derives from a female donor in good health, enrolled as a control in a pregnancy study. Specimen: peripheral blood, collected in the first trimester of pregnancy. The V call is TRBV2, the J call TRBJ2-7, with D tentatively TRBD1 (5 bases). The CDR3 is CASSEPGRVPYEQYF. The DNA of the CDR3 is TGTGCCAGCAGTGAACCCGGCAGGGTCCCCTACGAGCAGTACTTC.